These 2 T cell receptor beta chains were all obtained from the same sample, sequenced in a study of Ad26.COV2.S vaccination and SARS-CoV-2 variants. The treatment was: 19 received Ad26.COV2.S at low or high dose, single or two shots; roughly five received placebo; per-sample allocation not given. All samples were drawn on day 63, counting from the first vaccine or placebo injection. The assay was immunoSEQ multiplex PCR, and TCRdb's table has in-frame clones only and misses some. In the table there are about 680,000 clones, 89% of which are singletons. Source: peripheral blood, taken in a trial of Ad26.COV2.S vaccine versus placebo. The receptors were sampled from a person between 18 and 60 years old who received the Ad26.COV2.S COVID-19 vaccine or a placebo.

The J gene is TRBJ2-5, the V gene TRBV5-3, with a tentative D call TRBD2 (5 bases). TRBV5-3 qualifies as an ORF whose function is uncertain. The V gene lost 2 bases and the J gene lost 5 bases, with 16 bases spanning the gap. This CDR3 has 15 residues. The CDR3 is CARSFGGPRGETQYF. The DNA of the CDR3 is TGTGCCAGAAGCTTCGGTGGGCCTAGAGGGGAGACCCAGTACTTC.

The rearrangement links TRBV7-9 to TRBJ2-1; D remains ambiguous. CDR3 length: 15 residues. Germline CDR1 and CDR2: SEHNR and FQNEAQ (reference sequence). V lost 2 bases and J lost 9, with 17 bases in between. CDR3 nucleotides: TGTGCCAGCAGCTTACAGTCTACTACAATGGTTGAGCAGTTCTTC. Its protein is CASSLQSTTMVEQFF.